This T cell receptor beta chain was sequenced during a study of shared clonotypes between healthy human individuals. Study at large: Plates per donor: three CD4 naive, three CD4 memory, two CD8 naive, one CD8 memory.

There are 13 residues in the CDR3. Germline trimming cut 1 base from V and 11 bases from J; bases unmatched to any gene: 7. The germline V gene has CDR1 SNHLY and CDR2 FYNNEI. This clone was seen a few times. The sorted-subset replicate PCRs were given roughly 190 ng DNA, which is 30,000 to 35,000 T cell genomes. Profiled with immunoSEQ multiplex PCR; TCRdb holds only in-frame clones, not every one. The repertoire holds some 1,100,000 clones, with 75% to 85% as singletons. This chain links TRBV2 with TRBJ1-1, with TRBD1 matching over 7 bases. The sequencing sample was made of memory CD4+ T cells from PBMCs. The subset denotes: CD45RA-negative fraction. This TCR was sampled from a man between 18 and 35 years old in good health. Some clones in this sample may be carry-over from other donors' samples. The CDR3 loop reads CASSEGTGRGAFF. In nucleotides, the CDR3 is TGTGCCAGCAGTGAAGGGACAGGACGTGGGGCTTTCTTT.